The next 24 T cell receptor beta chains were all read from a single sample in a study of cytomegalovirus exposure and HLA in healthy donors. The protocol was immunoSEQ multiplex PCR, while the TCRdb copy is restricted to in-frame clones and leaves out a portion. The sample has tens of thousands of clones, 95% seen once. Input material: PBMCs. Every receptor here comes from a woman aged 18-29 years in good health and CMV-seronegative.

This clone is a singleton in its sample. The chain has TRBV6-1 and TRBJ1-1, with 8 bases aligning to TRBD1. This CDR3 has 14 amino acids. Germline CDR1 is MNHNS and CDR2 is SASEGT. Trimming took 6 bases from V and 0 from J; bases not matched to a gene: 3. The CDR3 coding sequence is TGTGCCAGCAGGAGGACAGGGATGAACACTGAAGCTTTCTTT. It translates to CASRRTGMNTEAFF.

This sequence joins TRBV28 and TRBJ1-5; no clear D gene. The V and J ends lost 5 bases and 2 bases respectively, with 13 bases between them. Looked up from germline, CDR1 is MDHEN and CDR2 is SYDVKM. CDR3 length: 15 amino acids. CDR3 region: CASSTVGQGNQPQHF. CDR3 DNA: TGTGCCAGCAGTACAGTTGGGCAAGGCAATCAGCCCCAGCATTTT.

V gene TRBV10-3 combines with J gene TRBJ1-1; D not certain. Germline loops: CDR1 ENHRY, CDR2 SYGVKD. The CDR3 length is 14 residues. Trimming stripped 0 bases from V and 4 bases from J, with 9 bases between. The DNA for the CDR3 is TGTGCCATCAGTGAGTCGGGAGTGGGCACTGAAGCTTTCTTT. Amino acid sequence: CAISESGVGTEAFF.

This chain joins TRBV7-8 and TRBJ1-1; no reliable D call. The V and J ends lost 4 bases and 8 bases respectively, with 14 bases between them. The length of the CDR3 is 13 residues. The V gene's germline CDR1 is SGHVS and CDR2 FQNEAQ. CDR3 residues: CASSSEGLGEAFF. CDR3 DNA: TGTGCCAGCAGCTCGGAGGGCTTAGGAGAAGCTTTCTTT.

V is TRBV18 and J is TRBJ2-5, with a tentative D call TRBD1 (5 bases). Trimming removed 0 bases at V and 6 bases at J, with 23 bases between. CDR1 KGHSH and CDR2 LQKENI come from the germline V gene. The CDR3 is 18 residues long. CDR3 bases: TGTGCCAGCTCACCACCAGGGCGTGGGGCGGTGTTAGAGAAGACCCAGTACTTC. Translated, it gives CASSPPGRGAVLEKTQYF.

The rearrangement joins TRBV9 to TRBJ2-4, with D tentatively TRBD2 (7 bases). Germline V gene data show CDR1 as SGDLS and CDR2 as YYNGEE. The CDR3 is made up of 18 amino acids. The germline V and J ends were trimmed by 3 bases and 1 base, with 20 bases remaining between them. The CDR3 sequence is CASSARGGAISAKNIQYF. DNA of the CDR3: TGTGCCAGCAGCGCCCGCGGGGGCGCGATCTCGGCCAAAAACATTCAGTACTTC.

The V call is TRBV5-1, the J call TRBJ2-1; 16 nucleotides match TRBD2. J gave up 8 bases and V 4 bases, and 3 bases lay outside the gene matches. The CDR3 covers 15 residues. CDR1 is SGHRS and CDR2 is YFSETQ in the germline V gene. The CDR3 region is CASSTGLAGGHEQFF. The DNA of the CDR3 is TGCGCCAGCAGCACGGGACTAGCGGGAGGGCATGAGCAGTTCTTC.

The chain recombines TRBV19 with TRBJ1-4; D remains ambiguous. The CDR3 spans 15 residues. Trimming stripped 1 base from V and 4 bases from J, with 10 bases between. CDR1 is LNHDA, CDR2 SQIVND, per germline (reference sequence). The DNA of the CDR3 is TGTGCCAGTAGTATAGCACAGAGAGTTAATGAAAAACTGTTTTTT. This sequence encodes CASSIAQRVNEKLFF.

V is TRBV9 and J is TRBJ2-3, with TRBD2 matching over 14 bases. The germline CDR1 and CDR2 sequences are SGDLS and YYNGEE. The CDR3 totals 16 residues. V shed 0 bases and J 3 bases; nucleotides not matched to a gene: 0. CDR3 sequence reads: CASSVGTSGGTDTQYF. The CDR3 DNA is TGTGCCAGCAGCGTAGGGACTAGCGGGGGGACAGATACGCAGTATTTT.

V and J are TRBV10-2 and TRBJ2-1, with TRBD2 identical over 10 bases. V shed 8 bases and J 3 bases; nucleotides not matched to a gene: 7. The germline CDR1 and CDR2 sequences are WSHSY and SAAADI. CDR3 length: 15 amino acids. CDR3 sequence reads: CASRMTSGLYNEQFF. DNA for the CDR3: TGCGCCAGCCGCATGACTAGCGGGCTCTACAATGAGCAGTTCTTC.

Of note for this clone: A junction boundary mismatches the germline segment, possibly from a read error. CDR3 loop: CASSQDRGARRF. The CDR3 bases are TGTGCCAGCAGCCAAGATCGGGGGGCCAGGAGATTT. The gene calls are TRBV14 and TRBJ1-1, with D possibly TRBD1 on 6 matching bases. In germline, CDR1 is SGHDN, CDR2 FVKESK. The CDR3 consists of 12 residues.

J is TRBJ2-7 and V is TRBV11-2; 8 nucleotides match TRBD1. J gave up 6 bases and V 4 bases, and 5 bases lay outside the gene matches. The CDR3 consists of 13 residues. Germline loops: CDR1 SGHAT, CDR2 FQNNGV. The CDR3 loop reads CASSSYRGAEQYF. In DNA, the CDR3 is TGTGCCAGCAGCTCCTACAGGGGGGCCGAGCAGTACTTC.

V is TRBV14 and J is TRBJ2-7; D possibly corresponds to TRBD1 (6 bases). CDR3 size: 14 residues. The V end was cut by 1 base, the J end by 5 bases, with 12 bases between. Germline V gene sequence: CDR1 SGHDN, CDR2 FVKESK. The DNA for the CDR3 is TGTGCCAGCAGCCAAGGGGGCACAGGGAACGAGCAGTACTTC. This sequence encodes CASSQGGTGNEQYF.

The CDR3 nucleotides read TGTGCCAGCAGCCAAGCCAGGGGAAGCAATTCACCCCTCCACTTT. Translating it yields CASSQARGSNSPLHF. The chain recombines TRBV14 with TRBJ1-6; the D gene is possibly TRBD1 (6 bases). The CDR3 has 15 amino acids. The germline V gene has CDR1 SGHDN and CDR2 FVKESK. Trimming pared 1 base from V and 7 bases from J, leaving 11 bases between.

In this sample, this clone turned up once. The chain couples TRBV5-6 to TRBJ2-1; the D gene is possibly TRBD2 (6 bases). V was shortened by 6 bases and J by 0 bases, with 22 bases between the two germline ends. The CDR3 has 18 amino acids. Germline V gene data show CDR1 as SGHDT and CDR2 as YYEEEE. In DNA form, the CDR3 reads TGTGCCAGCATCAATCTAGCCACGGGAGAAGCCTCCTACAATGAGCAGTTCTTC. This sequence encodes CASINLATGEASYNEQFF.

The chain joins TRBV7-2 to TRBJ2-7, with a weak D call TRBD2 (6 bases). CDR1 and CDR2 from the germline V gene are SGHTA and FQGNSA. The CDR3 consists of 14 residues. The ends were cut back, 2 bases at V and 0 bases at J, with 8 bases in the middle. The CDR3 loop reads CASSLMRDSYEQYF. The CDR3 DNA reads TGTGCCAGCAGCTTAATGCGGGACTCCTACGAGCAGTACTTC.

J is TRBJ1-5 and V is TRBV7-9, with 7 bases matching TRBD1. The CDR3 is made up of 15 amino acids. Germline lookup yields CDR1 SEHNR and CDR2 FQNEAQ (reference sequence). V was clipped by 5 bases and J by 4 bases; unmatched bases: 8. The CDR3 loop is CASSRGTAFNQPQHF. CDR3 nucleotides: TGTGCCAGCAGCCGGGGGACAGCCTTTAATCAGCCCCAGCATTTT.

This clone was recorded once. The chain combines TRBV7-9 with TRBJ2-7, with a tentative D call TRBD2 (6 bases). V lost 2 bases and J lost 0, with 17 bases in between. CDR3 length: 17 amino acids. Germline assignment: CDR1 SEHNR and CDR2 FQNEAQ (reference sequence). Written as DNA, the CDR3 is TGTGCCAGCAGCTTACCCCCTGGGTCCGGGAGCTCCTACGAGCAGTACTTC. Its translation: CASSLPPGSGSSYEQYF. Full variable domain (rest looked up from reference TRBV7-9 and TRBJ2-7): DTGVSQNPRHKITKRGQNVTFRCDPISEHNRLYWYRQTLGQGPEFLTYFQNEAQLEKSRLLSDRFSAERPKGSFSTLEIQRTEQGDSAMYLCASSLPPGSGSSYEQYFGPGTRLTVT.

CDR3 amino acids: CASSTTGNQETQYF. The CDR3, as DNA: TGTGCCAGCAGCACGACAGGGAACCAAGAGACCCAGTACTTC. The chain has TRBV7-9 and TRBJ2-5; 7 bases agree with TRBD1. The CDR3 has 14 amino acids. V lost 5 bases, J lost 0 bases, and 3 bases stayed unmatched. Germline CDR1 SEHNR, CDR2 FQNEAQ (reference sequence).

V and J are TRBV25-1 and TRBJ1-3, with D uncertain. V was shortened by 8 bases and J by 4 bases, with 15 bases between the two germline ends. The CDR3 loop spans 14 amino acids. From germline, CDR1 is MGHDK and CDR2 SYGVNS. Here the CDR3 reads CASQDMGEGNTIYF. The CDR3 nucleotides read TGTGCCAGCCAAGACATGGGCGAGGGAAACACCATATATTTT. The full variable domain, with the rest looked up from reference TRBV25-1 and TRBJ1-3, is EADIYQTPRYLVIGTGKKITLECSQTMGHDKMYWYQQDPGMELHLIHYSYGVNSTEKGDLSSESTVSRIRTEHFPLTLESARPSHTSQYLCASQDMGEGNTIYFGEGSWLTVV.

The chain links TRBV27 to TRBJ2-1; 7 bases are a match to TRBD2. V lost 4 bases, J lost 3 bases, and 9 bases stayed unmatched. The CDR3 covers 16 residues. CDR1 and CDR2 from the germline V gene are MNHEY and SMNVEV (reference sequence). Here the CDR3 DNA reads TGTGCCAGCAGTTCCCCCTCGGGCGGGGGCTACAATGAGCAGTTCTTC. As protein: CASSSPSGGGYNEQFF.

This chain links TRBV10-3 with TRBJ1-2; 8 positions match TRBD1. Germline-derived CDR1 and CDR2 are ENHRY and SYGVKD. The CDR3 spans 14 residues. The junction had 8 bases not matched to a gene; V was cut back by 6 bases and J by 5 bases. The CDR3 reads CAIRDPGGGYGYTF. In DNA form, the CDR3 reads TGTGCCATCAGGGACCCAGGGGGCGGGTATGGCTACACCTTC.

V and J are TRBV14 and TRBJ1-2; the D gene is possibly TRBD1 (5 bases). Germline CDR1 and CDR2: SGHDN and FVKESK. This CDR3 spans 15 amino acids. Trimming removed 4 bases from V and 0 bases from J, with 12 bases in between. The CDR3 sequence: CASSLAGLPNYGYTF. CDR3 nucleotides: TGTGCCAGCAGCCTCGCGGGACTCCCTAACTATGGCTACACCTTC.

This chain connects TRBV6-5 to TRBJ2-7; D perhaps matches TRBD1 (6 bases). Deletions cut 6 bases from V and 5 bases from J, with 14 bases between. This CDR3 is 13 amino acids long. Germline lookup yields CDR1 MNHEY and CDR2 SVGAGI. CDR3 coding DNA: TGTGCCAGCAGCCGGACAGTCCTCAACGAGCAGTACTTC. This encodes CASSRTVLNEQYF.